This T cell receptor beta chain appears in the sequencing data of a study of human T cells and chemical hapten exposure. Study details: Sensitization involved placing 2% DPC onto a 2 cm by 2 cm region of upper inner arm skin. Weekly scalp doses of diphenylcyclopropenone were given to patients during the approximately 25-week study.

Time point specified: patch test 2, 6 weeks after DPC sensitization. Treatment described: therapeutic diphenylcyclopropenone sensitization with weekly scalp DPC. In its sample, this clonotype was seen many times. The CDR3 has 12 residues. Germline CDR1 and CDR2: MNHEY and SVGAGI. The V end lost 5 bases, the J end lost 5 bases, and 9 bases lay between the germline ends. The library put unique molecular identifiers onto individual cDNA molecules. Original data processing: TCR counts had a median of about 94,000 per sample and spanned about 23,224 to 750,000. Each CDR3 protein is one row after TCRdb ran MiXCR on the RACE reads. TCRdb, not the authors, supplied the V and J calls. The sample has 360,000 or so distinct CDR3 sequences, more than 5% seen once.

The TCR originated in a woman aged 18-30 years with alopecia areata. Some clones in this sample may be carry-over from other donors' samples. The chain recombines TRBV6-5 with TRBJ2-5; D uncertain. The input for sequencing was whole blood, taken in connection with sensitization to the hapten diphenylcyclopropenone (DPC). The CDR3 DNA follows: TGTGCCAGCAGTCCCCGTAGGGAGACCCAGTACTTC. Translated, it gives CASSPRRETQYF.